This T cell receptor (beta chain) was documented in a study of T cell responses to AZD1222 COVID-19 vaccine. Findings and caveats of the study: All repertoire sampling was performed exclusively after the peak T cell response. CD4 TCRs linked to vaccination spanned spike, dominating at 160-218 and 743-854. Among the donors, most were white British and more were female, and clonal diversity was possibly underestimated.

In its sample, this clone was seen once. The antigen remains undetermined. The CDR3 loop spans 14 amino acids. Per germline, CDR1 SNHLY and CDR2 FYNNEI. Trimming took off 3 bases at V and 8 bases at J, with 16 bases between the two ends. Clones were sequenced by immunoSEQ multiplex PCR, and TCRdb holds only the in-frame ones, with some missing. The profile shows approximately 81,000 clones, about nine tenths of them singletons. The sequence was obtained from an adult in good health. The sample was peripheral blood, taken on day 0 of MenACWY control vaccination. This chain connects TRBV2 to TRBJ1-2, with D possibly TRBD1 on 5 matching bases. The CDR3 DNA is TGTGCCAGCAGTGAGCGTCCGGGACCAGGAGGCTACACCTTC. Translating gives CASSERPGPGGYTF.